This passage covers 5 T cell receptor gamma chains from one sample sequenced in a study of gamma-delta T cells after stem cell transplantation. TCRdb re-called the RT-PCR reads via CATT. The sample gives roughly 980 gamma-chain clones, less than 30% of which show up once; about 40% is in the top ten. Sequencing used gamma-delta T cells. These receptors came from a human donor. It is not recorded whose cells these are; they may come from a transplant donor.

The V gene is TRGV4, the J gene TRGJ1 or TRGJ2. The J gene, not given by TCRdb, was assigned here from a germline match of the nucleotide sequence. In germline, CDR1 is EGSTGY, CDR2 YDSYTSSV. This CDR3 region has 12 residues. J gave up 2 bases and V 5 bases, and 3 bases lay outside the gene matches. The CDR3 DNA sequence: TGTGCCACCTGGGCAGATTATTATAAGAAACTCTTT. It translates to CATWADYYKKLF.

The chain has TRGV9 and TRGJ1 or TRGJ2. Since TCRdb gives no J gene, matching the DNA to germline was used here to assign it. The CDR3 has 12 residues. Trimming at V came to 0 bases and at J to 7 bases, leaving 3 bases not matched to a gene. Germline CDR1 reads GITISATS; CDR2 reads ISYDGTV (reference sequence). The CDR3 spells CALWEVLYKKLF. CDR3 coding DNA: TGTGCCTTGTGGGAGGTGCTCTATAAGAAACTCTTT.

This clone has only a few counts. The chain recombines TRGV3 with TRGJP2. Because TCRdb records no J gene, it was assigned here through a match of the DNA to germline. CDR1 is VTNTFY, CDR2 YDVSTARD, per germline (reference sequence). This CDR3 is 17 amino acids long. The trim removed 6 bases at V and 0 bases at J, leaving 13 bases unmatched. The CDR3 reads CATWRAPRYSSDWIKTF. The CDR3 DNA follows: TGTGCCACCTGGAGGGCCCCGCGTTATAGTAGTGATTGGATCAAGACGTTT.

This clone was seen just once. The chain employs TRGV2 and TRGJ1 or TRGJ2. TCRdb records no J gene; here it was assigned by comparing the DNA to germline. This CDR3 has 13 amino acids. The junction had 2 bases not matched to a gene; V was cut back by 1 base and J by 2 bases. The germline V gene encodes CDR1 EGSNGY and CDR2 YDSYNSKV. CDR3 bases: TGTGCCACCTGGGACGGATATTATTATAAGAAACTCTTT. Its protein product is CATWDGYYYKKLF.

This clone was found a few times. V usage is TRGV4 and J usage is TRGJP1. Assignment of the J gene here rests on matching the DNA to germline, because TCRdb gives none. CDR1 is EGSTGY and CDR2 is YDSYTSSV in the germline V gene. With V trimmed by 5 bases and J by 9 bases, 21 bases remained unmatched. CDR3 size: 17 residues. For the CDR3, the DNA is TGTGCCACCTGGGTGGAGGGGGAGGGTGGGGCCCGTTGGTTCAAGATATTT. This gives the protein CATWVEGEGGARWFKIF.